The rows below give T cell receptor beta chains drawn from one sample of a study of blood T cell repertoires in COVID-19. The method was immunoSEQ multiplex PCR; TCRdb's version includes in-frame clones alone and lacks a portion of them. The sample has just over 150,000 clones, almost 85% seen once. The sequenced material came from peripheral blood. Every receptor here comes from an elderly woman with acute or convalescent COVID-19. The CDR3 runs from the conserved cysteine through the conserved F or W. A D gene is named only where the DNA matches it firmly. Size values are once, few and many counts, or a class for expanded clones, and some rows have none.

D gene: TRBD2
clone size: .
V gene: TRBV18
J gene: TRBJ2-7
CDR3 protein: CASSGLAGYEQYF
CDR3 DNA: TGTGCCAGCTCAGGACTAGCGGGTTACGAGCAGTACTTC

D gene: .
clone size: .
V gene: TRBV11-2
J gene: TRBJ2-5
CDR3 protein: CASSFQGKEETQYF
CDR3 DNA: TGTGCCAGCAGCTTTCAGGGGAAGGAAGAGACCCAGTACTTC

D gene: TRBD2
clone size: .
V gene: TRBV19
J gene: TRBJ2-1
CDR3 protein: CASRGGSSYNEQFF
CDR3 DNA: TGTGCCAGTAGGGGCGGGAGCTCCTACAATGAGCAGTTCTTC

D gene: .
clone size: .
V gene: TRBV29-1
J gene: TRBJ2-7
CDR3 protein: CSVGGISYEQYF
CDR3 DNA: TGCAGCGTTGGAGGGATATCCTACGAGCAGTACTTC

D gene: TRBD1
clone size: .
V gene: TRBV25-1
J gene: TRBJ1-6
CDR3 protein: CASRDRALNSPLHF
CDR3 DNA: TGTGCCAGCAGGGACAGGGCCCTTAATTCACCCCTCCACTTT

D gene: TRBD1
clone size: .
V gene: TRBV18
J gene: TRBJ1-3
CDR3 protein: CASSPTQGYGNTIYF
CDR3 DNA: TGTGCCAGCTCCCCTACACAGGGGTATGGAAACACCATATATTTT

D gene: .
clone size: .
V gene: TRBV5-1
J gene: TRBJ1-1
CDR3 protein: CASSFTVSNTEAFF
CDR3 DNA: TGCGCCAGCAGCTTCACGGTTTCGAACACTGAAGCTTTCTTT

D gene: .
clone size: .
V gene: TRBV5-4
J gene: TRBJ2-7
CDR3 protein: CASRSSGTIYEQYF
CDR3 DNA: TGTGCCAGCAGATCCTCCGGGACAATTTACGAGCAGTACTTC

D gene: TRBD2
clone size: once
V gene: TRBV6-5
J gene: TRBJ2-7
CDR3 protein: CASSSGLATVYEQYF
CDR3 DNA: TGTGCCAGCAGTTCGGGACTAGCGACAGTCTACGAGCAGTACTTC

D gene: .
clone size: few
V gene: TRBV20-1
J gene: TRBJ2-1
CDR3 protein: CSASRPSISGRNEQFF
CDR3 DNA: TGCAGTGCTAGTCGTCCTAGTATTAGCGGTCGGAATGAGCAGTTCTTC

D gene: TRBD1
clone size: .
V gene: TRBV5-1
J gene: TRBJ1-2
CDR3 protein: CASSLPGQGQSYGYTF
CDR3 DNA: TGCGCCAGCAGCCTTCCGGGACAGGGGCAAAGCTATGGCTACACCTTC

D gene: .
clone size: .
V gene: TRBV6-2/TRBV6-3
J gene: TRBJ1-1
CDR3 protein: CASSYQGTSGEAFF
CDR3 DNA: TGTGCCAGCAGTTACCAGGGGACATCGGGTGAAGCTTTCTTT

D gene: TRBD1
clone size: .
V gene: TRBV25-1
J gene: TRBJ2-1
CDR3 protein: CASSESGQGANEQFF
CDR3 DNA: TGTGCCAGCAGTGAATCGGGACAGGGGGCAAATGAGCAGTTCTTC

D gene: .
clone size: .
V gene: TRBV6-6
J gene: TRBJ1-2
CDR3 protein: CASSLGGVDGYTF
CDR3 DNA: TGTGCCAGCAGTTTGGGGGGGGTGGATGGCTACACCTTC

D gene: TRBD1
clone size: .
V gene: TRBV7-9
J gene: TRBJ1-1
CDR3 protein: CASSFTTGPEAFF
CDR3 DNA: TGTGCCAGCAGCTTCACGACAGGGCCTGAAGCTTTCTTT

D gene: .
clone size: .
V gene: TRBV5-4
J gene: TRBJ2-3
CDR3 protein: CASTRESTDTQYF
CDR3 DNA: TGTGCCAGCACCCGCGAGAGCACAGATACGCAGTATTTT

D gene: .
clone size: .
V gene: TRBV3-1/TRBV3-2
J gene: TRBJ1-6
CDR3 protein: CASSQRTANSPLHF
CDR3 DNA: TGTGCCAGCAGCCAGAGGACAGCCAATTCACCCCTCCACTTT

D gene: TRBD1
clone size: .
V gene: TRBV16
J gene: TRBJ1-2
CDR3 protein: CASSSRTGRGYYGYTF
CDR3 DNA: TGTGCCAGCAGCTCCCGGACAGGGAGGGGGTACTATGGCTACACCTTC

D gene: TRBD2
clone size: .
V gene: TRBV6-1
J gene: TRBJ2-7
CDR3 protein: CASSEAILSGETPHEQYF
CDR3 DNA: TGTGCCAGCAGTGAAGCGATCCTGAGCGGGGAGACCCCTCACGAGCAGTACTTC

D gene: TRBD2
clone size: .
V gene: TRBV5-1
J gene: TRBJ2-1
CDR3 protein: CASSPLTSGSYNEQFF
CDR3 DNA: TGCGCCAGCAGCCCATTAACTAGCGGCTCCTACAATGAGCAGTTCTTC

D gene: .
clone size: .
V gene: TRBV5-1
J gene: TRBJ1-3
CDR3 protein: CASSLDPGQTSGNTIYF
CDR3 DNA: TGCGCCAGCAGCTTGGATCCAGGGCAGACCTCTGGAAACACCATATATTTT

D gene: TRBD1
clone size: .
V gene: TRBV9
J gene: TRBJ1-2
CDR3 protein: CASSVQGEHGYTF
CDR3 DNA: TGTGCCAGCAGCGTACAGGGGGAACATGGCTACACCTTC

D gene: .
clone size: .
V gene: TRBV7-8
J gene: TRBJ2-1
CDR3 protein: CASSSGSESYNEQFF
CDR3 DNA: TGTGCCAGCAGCTCGGGGTCTGAATCCTACAATGAGCAGTTCTTC

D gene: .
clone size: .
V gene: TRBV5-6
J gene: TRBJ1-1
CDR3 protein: CASRVAGHTEAFF
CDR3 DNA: TGTGCCAGCAGGGTGGCGGGACACACTGAAGCTTTCTTT

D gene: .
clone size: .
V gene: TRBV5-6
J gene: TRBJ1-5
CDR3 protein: CASSFLAGGGNQPQHF
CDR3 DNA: TGTGCCAGCAGCTTTCTGGCGGGCGGTGGCAATCAGCCCCAGCATTTT

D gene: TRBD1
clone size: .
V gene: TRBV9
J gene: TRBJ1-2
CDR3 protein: CASSSGGHYGYTF
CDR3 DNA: TGTGCCAGCAGCTCAGGGGGCCACTATGGCTACACCTTC

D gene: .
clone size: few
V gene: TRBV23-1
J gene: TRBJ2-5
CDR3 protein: CASSQSGRRLGGETQYF
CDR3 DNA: TGCGCCAGCAGTCAATCGGGCAGGAGATTAGGGGGAGAGACCCAGTACTTC

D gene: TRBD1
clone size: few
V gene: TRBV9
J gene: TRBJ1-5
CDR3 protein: CASSYRGLRQPQHF
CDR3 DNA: TGTGCCAGCAGCTACAGGGGGCTGAGGCAGCCCCAGCATTTT

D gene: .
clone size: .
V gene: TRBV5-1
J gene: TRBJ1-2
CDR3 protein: CASSSGNYGYTF
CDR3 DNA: TGCGCCAGCAGCTCCGGTAACTATGGCTACACCTTC

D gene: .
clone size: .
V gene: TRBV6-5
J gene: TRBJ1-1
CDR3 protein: CASRRGWNTEAFF
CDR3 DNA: TGTGCCAGCAGGAGAGGTTGGAACACTGAAGCTTTCTTT

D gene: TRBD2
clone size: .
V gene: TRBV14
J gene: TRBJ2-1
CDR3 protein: CASSPLDGTSGRNEQFF
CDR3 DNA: TGTGCCAGCAGCCCACTTGATGGGACTAGCGGGAGGAATGAGCAGTTCTTC

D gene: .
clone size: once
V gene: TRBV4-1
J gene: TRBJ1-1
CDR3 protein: CASSLIAGLGEAFF
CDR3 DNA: TGCGCCAGCAGCCTTATCGCAGGGTTAGGGGAAGCTTTCTTT

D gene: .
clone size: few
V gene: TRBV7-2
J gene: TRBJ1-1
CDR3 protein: CASAPRLIMNTEAFF
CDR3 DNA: TGTGCCAGCGCCCCGAGACTCATAATGAACACTGAAGCTTTCTTT

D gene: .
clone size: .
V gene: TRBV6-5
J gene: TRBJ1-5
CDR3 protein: CASSSPFRNQPQHF
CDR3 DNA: TGTGCCAGCAGTTCGCCGTTTCGGAATCAGCCCCAGCATTTT

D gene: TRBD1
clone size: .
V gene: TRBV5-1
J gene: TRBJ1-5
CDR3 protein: CASSPTGDSHRNQPQHF
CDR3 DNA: TGCGCCAGCAGCCCGACAGGGGACTCTCACCGTAATCAGCCCCAGCATTTT

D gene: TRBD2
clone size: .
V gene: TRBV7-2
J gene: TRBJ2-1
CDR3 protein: CASSLDSGRYNEQFF
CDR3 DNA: TGTGCCAGCAGCTTAGATAGCGGGAGATACAATGAGCAGTTCTTC

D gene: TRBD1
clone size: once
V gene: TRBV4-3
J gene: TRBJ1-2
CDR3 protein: CASSQDGTEHGYTF
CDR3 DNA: TGCGCCAGCAGCCAAGATGGGACAGAACATGGCTACACCTTC

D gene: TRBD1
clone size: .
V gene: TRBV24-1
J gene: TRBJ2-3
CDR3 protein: CATSDPTGTAIPDTQYF
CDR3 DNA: TGTGCCACCAGTGATCCGACCGGGACAGCGATTCCAGATACGCAGTATTTT

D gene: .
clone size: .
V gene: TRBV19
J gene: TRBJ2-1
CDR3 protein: CASNQRVYNEQFF
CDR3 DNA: TGTGCCAGTAACCAGCGGGTTTACAATGAGCAGTTCTTC

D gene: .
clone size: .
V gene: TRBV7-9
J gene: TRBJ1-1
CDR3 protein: CASVRDGSNTEAFF
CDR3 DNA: TGTGCCAGCGTCCGGGACGGGAGTAACACTGAAGCTTTCTTT

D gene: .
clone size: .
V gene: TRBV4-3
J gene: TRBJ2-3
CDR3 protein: CASSQEYLTSTDTQYF
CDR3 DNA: TGCGCCAGCAGCCAAGAATACTTAACTAGCACAGATACGCAGTATTTT

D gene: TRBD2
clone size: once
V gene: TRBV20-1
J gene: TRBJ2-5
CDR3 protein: CSASPSGRQETQYF
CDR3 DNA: TGCAGTGCTAGTCCTAGCGGGAGGCAAGAGACCCAGTACTTC

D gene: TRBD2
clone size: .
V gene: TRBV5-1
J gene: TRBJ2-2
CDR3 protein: CASSSQAGVAGELFF
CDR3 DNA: TGCGCCAGCAGCTCCCAGGCGGGAGTGGCCGGGGAGCTGTTTTTT

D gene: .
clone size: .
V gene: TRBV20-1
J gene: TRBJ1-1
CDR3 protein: CSASQGSEAFF
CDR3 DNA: TGCAGTGCTTCTCAGGGATCTGAAGCTTTCTTT

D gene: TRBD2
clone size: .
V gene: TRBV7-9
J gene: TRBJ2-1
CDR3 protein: CASRGGGSSYNEQFF
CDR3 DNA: TGTGCCAGCCGCGGGGGTGGGAGCTCCTACAATGAGCAGTTCTTC

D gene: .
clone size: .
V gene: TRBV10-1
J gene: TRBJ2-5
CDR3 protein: CARQGSQETQYF
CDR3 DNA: TGCGCCAGGCAGGGCTCCCAAGAGACCCAGTACTTC

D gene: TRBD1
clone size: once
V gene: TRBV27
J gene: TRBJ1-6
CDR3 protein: CASSLNPGQGGSPLHF
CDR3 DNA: TGTGCCAGCAGTCTGAACCCGGGACAGGGGGGCTCACCCCTCCACTTT

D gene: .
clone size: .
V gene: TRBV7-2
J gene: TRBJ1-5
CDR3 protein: CASSLDFSQARPQHF
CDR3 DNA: TGTGCCAGCAGCTTAGATTTCTCTCAGGCTCGGCCCCAGCATTTT